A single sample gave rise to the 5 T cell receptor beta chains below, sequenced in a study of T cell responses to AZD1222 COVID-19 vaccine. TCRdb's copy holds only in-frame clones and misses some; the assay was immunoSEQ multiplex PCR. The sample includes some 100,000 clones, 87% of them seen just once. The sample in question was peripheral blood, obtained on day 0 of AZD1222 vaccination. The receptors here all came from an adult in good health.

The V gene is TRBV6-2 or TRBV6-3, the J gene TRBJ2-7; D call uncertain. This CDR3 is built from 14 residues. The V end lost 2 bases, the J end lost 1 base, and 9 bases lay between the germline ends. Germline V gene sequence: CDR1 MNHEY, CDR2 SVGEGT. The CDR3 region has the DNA TGTGCCAGCAGTTACGGTGTCATTTCCTACGAGCAGTACTTC. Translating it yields CASSYGVISYEQYF.

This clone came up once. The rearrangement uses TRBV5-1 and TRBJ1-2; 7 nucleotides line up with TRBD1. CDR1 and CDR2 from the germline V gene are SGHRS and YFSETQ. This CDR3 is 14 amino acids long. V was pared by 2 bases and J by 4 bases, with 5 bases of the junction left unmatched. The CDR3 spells CASSLRQGSYGYTF. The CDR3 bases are TGCGCCAGCAGCTTACGACAGGGTTCCTATGGCTACACCTTC.

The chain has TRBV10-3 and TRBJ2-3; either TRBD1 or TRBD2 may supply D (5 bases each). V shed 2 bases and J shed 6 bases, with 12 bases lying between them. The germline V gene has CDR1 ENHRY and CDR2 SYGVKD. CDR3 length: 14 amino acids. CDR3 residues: CAISEGGSIDTQYF. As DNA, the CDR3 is TGTGCCATCAGTGAGGGGGGTTCTATCGATACGCAGTATTTT.

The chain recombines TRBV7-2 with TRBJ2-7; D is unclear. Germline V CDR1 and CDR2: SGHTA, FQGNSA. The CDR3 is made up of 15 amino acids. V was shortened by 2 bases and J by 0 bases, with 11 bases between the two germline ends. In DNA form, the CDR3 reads TGTGCCAGCAGCTTATGGACCAGAACCTCCTACGAGCAGTACTTC. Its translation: CASSLWTRTSYEQYF.

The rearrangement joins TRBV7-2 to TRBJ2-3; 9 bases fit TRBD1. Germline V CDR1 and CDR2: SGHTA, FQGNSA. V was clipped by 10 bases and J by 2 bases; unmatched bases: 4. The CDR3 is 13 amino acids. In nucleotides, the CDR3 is TGTGCCACCACAGGGGGCAACACAGATACGCAGTATTTT. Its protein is CATTGGNTDTQYF. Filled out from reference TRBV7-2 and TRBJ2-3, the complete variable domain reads GAGVSQSPSNKVTEKGKDVELRCDPISGHTALYWYRQSLGQGLEFLIYFQGNSAPDKSGLPSDRFSAERTGGSVSTLTIQRTQQEDSAVYLCATTGGNTDTQYFGPGTRLTVL.